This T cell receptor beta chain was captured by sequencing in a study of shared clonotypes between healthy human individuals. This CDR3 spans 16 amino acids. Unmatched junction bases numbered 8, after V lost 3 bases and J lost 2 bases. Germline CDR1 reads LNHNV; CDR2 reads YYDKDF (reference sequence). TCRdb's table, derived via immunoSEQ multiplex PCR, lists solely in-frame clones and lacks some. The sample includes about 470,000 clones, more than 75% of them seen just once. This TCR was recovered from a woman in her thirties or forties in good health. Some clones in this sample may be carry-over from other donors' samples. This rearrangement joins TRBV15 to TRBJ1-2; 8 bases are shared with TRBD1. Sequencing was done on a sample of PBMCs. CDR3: CATSSDRTGLNYGYTF. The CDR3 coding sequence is TGTGCCACCAGCAGTGACCGGACAGGGTTGAACTATGGCTACACCTTC.